The 9 T cell receptor beta chains reported below all come from one sample, sequenced in a study of blood T cell repertoires in COVID-19. This table comes from immunoSEQ multiplex PCR, and its TCRdb copy is limited to in-frame clones, with some not included. The top ten hold approximately 4.5% of the sample, which has roughly 240,000 clones, approximately 85% seen once. The sample consisted of peripheral blood. These receptor sequences come from a woman in her 70s with acute or convalescent COVID-19.

V is TRBV11-2 and J is TRBJ2-5, with 11 bases fitting TRBD2. The CDR3 loop spans 17 amino acids. Per germline, CDR1 SGHAT and CDR2 FQNNGV. V trimming: 5 bases; J trimming: 0 bases; junction bases outside the gene matches: 8. CDR3 DNA: TGTGCCAGCAGCGCTAACTTAGCGGGGGGGTACCAAGAGACCCAGTACTTC. As protein: CASSANLAGGYQETQYF.

The chain is built from TRBV6-5 and TRBJ2-7, with 7 bases that match TRBD1. The CDR3 is 15 residues long. V gave up 7 bases and J gave up 3 bases; unmatched junction bases: 12. CDR1 is MNHEY, CDR2 SVGAGI, per germline. As DNA, the CDR3 is TGTGCCAGCATTAAATTACCGGGACAGAGCTACGAGCAGTACTTC. Protein: CASIKLPGQSYEQYF.

V and J are TRBV3-1 (or the pseudogene TRBV3-2) and TRBJ2-2; 8 bases are shared with TRBD1. V was pared by 3 bases and J by 3 bases, with 6 bases of the junction left unmatched. Germline V gene sequence: CDR1 LGHDT, CDR2 YNNKEL (reference sequence). The CDR3 runs to 16 residues. As DNA, the CDR3 is TGTGCCAGCAGCCACAATGGACAGGGTCACACCGGGGAGCTGTTTTTT. This codes for CASSHNGQGHTGELFF.

At least ten counts were recorded for this clone. The chain combines TRBV29-1 with TRBJ1-1; D is perhaps TRBD1 (5 bases). V gave up 0 bases and J gave up 0 bases, with 8 bases separating them. The CDR3 totals 14 residues. CDR1 and CDR2 from the germline V gene are SQVTM and ANQGSEA. The CDR3 coding sequence is TGCAGCGTTGAAGATCGGGGGATGAACACTGAAGCTTTCTTT. It yields the protein CSVEDRGMNTEAFF.

This clone was seen a single time. This chain connects TRBV10-3 to TRBJ1-1; TRBD1 is a possible D gene (6 bases). Germline CDR1 ENHRY, CDR2 SYGVKD. Trimming stripped 6 bases from V and 8 bases from J, with 10 bases between. CDR3 length: 11 amino acids. CDR3 DNA: TGTGCCATCAGGGGAACAGGGGAAGCTTTCTTT. Translation: CAIRGTGEAFF.

The sample holds one count of this clone. The sample holds other DNA sequences that translate to the same CDR3. The chain links TRBV12-3 or TRBV12-4 to TRBJ1-1; no clear D. This CDR3 is built from 13 residues. Trimming stripped 3 bases from V and 0 bases from J, with 5 bases between. This CDR3 is CASSLGVNTEAFF. CDR3 bases: TGTGCCAGCAGTTTGGGAGTGAACACTGAAGCTTTCTTT.

The chain carries TRBV15 and TRBJ1-1; D is undetermined. V lost 0 bases and J 7 bases, leaving 9 bases between the germline ends. Germline CDR1 and CDR2: LNHNV and YYDKDF (reference sequence). The CDR3 has 13 amino acids. The CDR3 spells CATSRDLRGEAFF. CDR3 in DNA: TGTGCCACCAGCAGAGATCTTCGGGGTGAAGCTTTCTTT.

This chain links TRBV3-1 (or the pseudogene TRBV3-2) with TRBJ2-2; D remains unclear. CDR3 size: 15 residues. Germline V gene lookup returns CDR1 LGHDT and CDR2 YNNKEL (reference sequence). V was cut by 0 bases and J by 0 bases, with 5 bases left in between. CDR3 sequence reads: CASSQEPANTGELFF. In nucleotides, the CDR3 is TGTGCCAGCAGCCAAGAGCCGGCGAACACCGGGGAGCTGTTTTTT.

The J gene is TRBJ1-3, the V gene TRBV27; D call uncertain. The germline gives CDR1 MNHEY, CDR2 SMNVEV (reference sequence). The CDR3 contains 15 residues. V gave up 0 bases and J gave up 0 bases, with 6 bases separating them. The DNA for the CDR3 is TGTGCCAGCAGTTTATCCCGGGTCTCTGGAAACACCATATATTTT. Its translation: CASSLSRVSGNTIYF.